Listed below are T cell receptor beta chains from one sample, sequenced in a study of blood T cells in healthy people across ages. MiXCR, run by TCRdb on the 5' RACE reads, gives a single entry per CDR3 protein. The profile covers roughly 1,800,000 distinct CDR3 sequences, with 49% appearing a single time and 2% to 2.5% taken by the ten largest. Specimen: blood. The source is a woman aged 40 to 50 in good health. CDR3s include the opening cysteine and the closing phenylalanine or tryptophan. The order of the fields is V gene, clone size, D gene, J gene, CDR3 DNA, CDR3 protein. A D gene is named only where the DNA matches it firmly. Only some rows state a clone size, as once, few, many or a class for expanded clones.

v_gene: TRBV7-2
abundance: few
d_gene: NA
j_gene: TRBJ2-3
CDR3nt: TGTGCCAGCAGCTTAGAGGCAGGCCCCGGCACAGATACGCAGTATTTT
CDR3aa: CASSLEAGPGTDTQYF

v_gene: TRBV6-5
abundance: once
d_gene: TRBD2
j_gene: TRBJ2-7
CDR3nt: TGTGCCAGCACCCCGGAGCGGGGGATCACCTACGAGCAGTACTTC
CDR3aa: CASTPERGITYEQYF

v_gene: TRBV7-3
abundance: NA
d_gene: NA
j_gene: TRBJ2-4
CDR3nt: TGTGCCAGCAGCCAATTCCCGGCCGAAAACATTCAGTACTTC
CDR3aa: CASSQFPAENIQYF

v_gene: TRBV29-1
abundance: few
d_gene: NA
j_gene: TRBJ2-6
CDR3nt: TGCAGCGTTGCGGACACCTCTGGGGCCAACGTCCTGACTTTC
CDR3aa: CSVADTSGANVLTF

v_gene: TRBV20-1
abundance: NA
d_gene: TRBD1
j_gene: TRBJ2-7
CDR3nt: TGCAGTGCTAGCCCCGACAGGGACGAGCAGTACTTC
CDR3aa: CSASPDRDEQYF

v_gene: TRBV20-1
abundance: many
d_gene: TRBD1
j_gene: TRBJ2-3
CDR3nt: TGCAGTGCTAGGGCGGGACAGGGGTTTCGCACAGATACGCAGTATTTT
CDR3aa: CSARAGQGFRTDTQYF

v_gene: TRBV14
abundance: NA
d_gene: NA
j_gene: TRBJ2-3
CDR3nt: TGTGCCAGCAGCCAAACGGAGTTTAGCACAGATACGCAGTATTTT
CDR3aa: CASSQTEFSTDTQYF

v_gene: TRBV5-5
abundance: few
d_gene: NA
j_gene: TRBJ1-2
CDR3nt: TGTGCCAGCAGCTTGGCTTCAGGCGACTATGGCTACACCTTC
CDR3aa: CASSLASGDYGYTF

v_gene: TRBV29-1
abundance: NA
d_gene: TRBD2
j_gene: TRBJ2-1
CDR3nt: TGCAGCGTTGGGGAGCTAGGACTAGAACTCTACAATGAGCAGTTCTTC
CDR3aa: CSVGELGLELYNEQFF

v_gene: TRBV11-2
abundance: NA
d_gene: TRBD2
j_gene: TRBJ2-7
CDR3nt: TGTGCCAGCAGCTCGACTAGCGGGAGCCCCCGCTCCTACGAGCAGTACTTC
CDR3aa: CASSSTSGSPRSYEQYF

v_gene: TRBV7-2
abundance: NA
d_gene: TRBD2
j_gene: TRBJ2-5
CDR3nt: TGTGCCAGCAGCTTAAGGAAGACTAGCGGGGGACCCAGAGAGACCCAGTACTTC
CDR3aa: CASSLRKTSGGPRETQYF

v_gene: TRBV27
abundance: NA
d_gene: NA
j_gene: TRBJ2-1
CDR3nt: TGTGCCAGCAGTTTGCGGGCGGAGGAGCAGTTCTTC
CDR3aa: CASSLRAEEQFF

v_gene: TRBV20-1
abundance: few
d_gene: TRBD1
j_gene: TRBJ2-1
CDR3nt: TGCAGTGCTCCCCGGGACAGATACAATGAGCAGTTCTTC
CDR3aa: CSAPRDRYNEQFF

v_gene: TRBV12-3/TRBV12-4
abundance: once
d_gene: NA
j_gene: TRBJ2-7
CDR3nt: TGTGTCAGCAGTTTTACCGGGACCCGAAATTACGAGCAGTACTTC
CDR3aa: CVSSFTGTRNYEQYF

v_gene: TRBV4-2
abundance: NA
d_gene: NA
j_gene: TRBJ1-2
CDR3nt: TGTGCCAGCAGCCAGGGAAGGGACTACACCTTC
CDR3aa: CASSQGRDYTF

v_gene: TRBV6-2/TRBV6-3
abundance: NA
d_gene: TRBD1
j_gene: TRBJ2-4
CDR3nt: TGTGCCAGCAGTTCCCCCTCGGGGACAGGGGGAAACATTCAGTACTTC
CDR3aa: CASSSPSGTGGNIQYF